Shown below are 26 T cell receptor beta chains from a single sample sequenced in a study of sequential checkpoint blockade in melanoma. Indicated treatment: randomized to nivolumab then ipilimumab (arm A) or the reverse (arm B). Sequencing used immunoSEQ multiplex PCR; TCRdb keeps in-frame clones, though not all of them. Of 13,000 or so clones in the sample, approximately 30% were seen once. The source material was tumor tissue (inferred from file names), sampled from a patient given nivolumab and ipilimumab in sequence. These receptors originate from a human donor with melanoma.

V usage is TRBV19 and J usage is TRBJ1-5; D remains ambiguous. Between the trimmed V and J ends, which lost 6 bases and 0 bases, there was a span of 18 bases. CDR3 length equals 17 residues. The germline CDR1 and CDR2 sequences are LNHDA and SQIVND (reference sequence). The DNA for the CDR3 is TGTGCCAGTAGCCGGTCGCCTGGTTCTTATAGCAATCAGCCCCAGCATTTT. It translates to CASSRSPGSYSNQPQHF.

This clone has just a few counts. Compared with germline, one end of the junction differs, possibly owing to a read error. V is TRBV6-8 and J is TRBJ2-7, with 7 nucleotides matching TRBD1. The CDR3 covers 14 residues. CDR1 is MNHGY and CDR2 is SAAAGT in the germline V gene. CDR3 region: CAISSGTASYEQYF. CDR3 nucleotides: TGTGCCATCAGTTCCGGGACAGCCTCCTACGAGCAGTACTTC.

The chain joins TRBV15 to TRBJ2-5; 9 nucleotides agree with TRBD2. CDR3 length: 17 amino acids. The V gene's germline CDR1 is LNHNV and CDR2 YYDKDF (reference sequence). V dropped 1 base and J dropped 5; count of bases not matched to a gene: 11. The CDR3 loop is CATSRGRFQRGVETQYF. CDR3 sequence (DNA): TGTGCCACCAGCAGAGGAAGGTTCCAGCGGGGGGTCGAGACCCAGTACTTC.

This chain uses TRBV19 with TRBJ1-2; the D gene is possibly TRBD1 (6 bases). CDR3 length: 13 amino acids. Germline CDR1 and CDR2: LNHDA and SQIVND (reference sequence). V lost 3 bases and J lost 4, with 9 bases in between. As DNA, the CDR3 is TGTGCCAGTAGTATGACAGGAGCCTATGGCTACACCTTC. Protein: CASSMTGAYGYTF.

This clone was observed a few times. V and J are TRBV6-8 and TRBJ2-1; 7 bases line up with TRBD1. Trimming removed 6 bases from V and 0 bases from J; junction bases left unmatched: 14. The CDR3 totals 18 residues. The germline V gene has CDR1 MNHGY and CDR2 SAAAGT. This CDR3 is CASSARPTGYLSYNEQFF. The CDR3 nucleotides are TGTGCCAGCAGCGCAAGGCCGACAGGGTATCTCTCCTACAATGAGCAGTTCTTC.

By frequency in the sample, this clone is medium-sized. The rearrangement uses TRBV11-3 and TRBJ2-5; D ambiguous. The V end lost 3 bases, the J end lost 1 base, and 9 bases lay between the germline ends. Germline V gene lookup returns CDR1 SGHNT and CDR2 YENEEA. This CDR3 contains 14 residues. The CDR3 loop reads CASSLELSQETQYF. In DNA form, the CDR3 reads TGTGCCAGCAGCTTGGAACTATCCCAAGAGACCCAGTACTTC.

The chain employs TRBV15 and TRBJ2-1; D is unresolved. The CDR3 is made up of 17 amino acids. Trimming stripped 0 bases from V and 4 bases from J, with 16 bases between. Germline CDR1 LNHNV, CDR2 YYDKDF (reference sequence). The CDR3 protein is CATSRDLWQAPYNEQFF. The CDR3 nucleotides are TGTGCCACCAGCAGAGATCTCTGGCAGGCACCTTACAATGAGCAGTTCTTC.

CDR3 coding DNA: TGTGCCAGTAGTATAGGGTCGGAGGGCGAGCAGTACTTC. It specifies CASSIGSEGEQYF. The chain uses TRBV19 and TRBJ2-7; D is possibly TRBD2 (6 bases). The V end lost 1 base, the J end lost 6 bases, and 10 bases lay between the germline ends. Germline CDR1 LNHDA, CDR2 SQIVND (reference sequence). The CDR3 is made up of 13 amino acids.

There are many counts of this clone. The V and J genes are TRBV4-1 and TRBJ2-3; a weak D match, TRBD2 (6 bases). The CDR3 has 16 amino acids. CDR1 and CDR2 (germline): MGHRA, YSYEKL. Trimming shortened V by 1 base and J by 5 bases, and 16 bases separated the two germline ends. CDR3 DNA sequence: TGCGCCAGCAGCCAAGGCTCCGGGGGATTGGGAGATACGCAGTATTTT. It translates to CASSQGSGGLGDTQYF.

This clone is termed medium-sized (0.01 to 0.1%). A read error may account for a junction end that differs from germline. The chain joins TRBV6-8 to TRBJ1-1; D is possibly TRBD1 (6 bases). Per the germline V gene, CDR1 is MNHGY and CDR2 is SAAAGT. The CDR3 contains 13 residues. The DNA for the CDR3 is TGTGCCATCAGTGTAGAGGGGGGGACTGAAGCTTTCTTT. Its protein product is CAISVEGGTEAFF.

The rearrangement joins TRBV4-1 to TRBJ1-2; D is ambiguous. The germline CDR1 and CDR2 sequences are MGHRA and YSYEKL. Trimming stripped 11 bases from V and 1 base from J, with 17 bases between. The CDR3 extends over 14 amino acids. The CDR3 sequence: CASTRTSLNYGYTF. The CDR3, as DNA: TGCGCCTCCACGAGAACCAGTCTTAACTATGGCTACACCTTC.

This clone was seen a few times. The gene calls are TRBV14 and TRBJ1-2, with 8 bases identical to TRBD1. With V trimmed by 0 bases and J by 3 bases, 3 bases remained unmatched. Germline CDR1 SGHDN, CDR2 FVKESK. The CDR3 runs 15 residues. The CDR3 DNA is TGTGCCAGCAGCCAAGATAGGACAGGGTACTATGGCTACACCTTC. It specifies CASSQDRTGYYGYTF.

This clone was seen more than once but under ten times. The chain couples TRBV18 to TRBJ2-1; the D is unclear. CDR3 length equals 14 residues. The ends were cut back, 1 base at V and 3 bases at J, with 7 bases in the middle. In germline, CDR1 is KGHSH, CDR2 LQKENI. CDR3 DNA sequence: TGTGCCAGCTCACCACAGGCTAGCTACAATGAGCAGTTCTTC. Translating gives CASSPQASYNEQFF.

The gene calls are TRBV7-6 and TRBJ2-4; TRBD2 matches 13 bases. Germline CDR1 and CDR2: SGHVS and FNYEAQ. CDR3 length equals 21 residues. V shed 5 bases, J shed 2 bases, and the junction held 18 bases outside the gene matches. This CDR3 is CASSPTPGGLAGFGTKNIQYF. CDR3 DNA: TGTGCCAGCAGCCCAACTCCGGGGGGACTAGCGGGGTTCGGAACCAAAAACATTCAGTACTTC.

This clone was observed a few times. This sequence joins TRBV11-3 and TRBJ1-2, with TRBD1 matching over 9 bases. Germline CDR1 is SGHNT and CDR2 is YENEEA. J gave up 7 bases and V 2 bases, and 5 bases lay outside the gene matches. This CDR3 spans 14 amino acids. CDR3 sequence (DNA): TGTGCCAGCAGCTTAAGTCACAGGGGGCGTGGCTACACCTTC. Translation: CASSLSHRGRGYTF.

The sample holds many counts of this clone. The V gene is TRBV6-8, the J gene TRBJ1-2; D uncertain. Germline CDR1 is MNHGY and CDR2 is SAAAGT. The CDR3 is 13 amino acids. The ends were cut back, 2 bases at V and 2 bases at J, with 6 bases in the middle. The CDR3 DNA is TGTGCCAGCAGTTACCTGGACAACTATGGCTACACCTTC. Encoded protein: CASSYLDNYGYTF.

V is TRBV6-8 and J is TRBJ2-1; 8 bases match TRBD2. Germline V CDR1 and CDR2: MNHGY, SAAAGT. This CDR3 region has 15 residues. V shed 4 bases and J 4 bases; nucleotides not matched to a gene: 6. CDR3 loop: CASSFGGASYNEQFF. The CDR3 nucleotides are TGTGCCAGCAGTTTCGGGGGGGCTTCGTACAATGAGCAGTTCTTC.

The table lists this clone with many counts. This chain's CDR3 is CASSPPHLGRDEQFF. The CDR3 DNA reads as TGTGCCAGCAGCCCCCCTCATCTGGGGCGGGATGAGCAGTTCTTC. This chain joins TRBV2 and TRBJ2-1; either TRBD1 or TRBD2 may fit D (5 bases each). This CDR3 comprises 15 residues. The germline gives CDR1 SNHLY, CDR2 FYNNEI. Trimming removed 6 bases from V and 8 bases from J, with 20 bases in between.

This clone was counted many times. The rearrangement joins TRBV6-8 to TRBJ2-5; the D gene is possibly TRBD2 (6 bases). The V end lost 10 bases, the J end lost 7 bases, and 25 bases lay between the germline ends. The CDR3 sequence is 15 residues long. From germline, CDR1 is MNHGY and CDR2 SAAAGT. CDR3 DNA: TGTGCCATCGAACTGACCGGGACTCGTGGGGGGACCCAGTACTTC. This translates into CAIELTGTRGGTQYF.

This clone was seen a handful of times. The chain joins TRBV2 to TRBJ2-1; D possibly matches TRBD1 or TRBD2 (6 bases each). Germline CDR1 reads SNHLY; CDR2 reads FYNNEI. Trimming took 8 bases from V and 8 from J, leaving 19 bases between them. CDR3 length equals 14 residues. The DNA for the CDR3 is TGTGCCAGCCATTCGCTACGAGGGGGGTATGAGCAGTTCTTC. It specifies CASHSLRGGYEQFF. The complete variable domain, with remaining parts taken from reference TRBV2 and TRBJ2-1, reads EPEVTQTPSHQVTQMGQEVILRCVPISNHLYFYWYRQILGQKVEFLVSFYNNEISEKSEIFDDQFSVERPDGSNFTLKIRSTKLEDSAMYFCASHSLRGGYEQFFGPGTRLTVL.

The V call is TRBV14, the J call TRBJ1-2, with a tentative D call TRBD1 (6 bases). The V end was cut by 0 bases, the J end by 4 bases, with 12 bases between. The CDR3 sequence is 15 residues long. Per germline, CDR1 SGHDN and CDR2 FVKESK. The CDR3 spells CASSQEIGQFYGYTF. The DNA for the CDR3 is TGTGCCAGCAGCCAAGAAATAGGACAGTTCTATGGCTACACCTTC.

This clone is categorized as medium-sized. The chain has TRBV11-3 and TRBJ1-4; the D gene is possibly TRBD1 (6 bases). The germline V gene has CDR1 SGHNT and CDR2 YENEEA. Trimming took off 5 bases at V and 8 bases at J, with 21 bases between the two ends. The CDR3 contains 16 residues. The CDR3 nucleotides are TGTGCCAGCAGCCTAGGACCTAAATCTAGGGGGGAAAAACTGTTTTTT. Translation gives CASSLGPKSRGEKLFF.

This clone was counted a few times. The V call is TRBV2, the J call TRBJ1-6, with D possibly TRBD1 on 5 matching bases. V lost 8 bases to trimming and J lost 7 bases, with 12 bases between them. Per germline, CDR1 SNHLY and CDR2 FYNNEI. The CDR3 is made up of 13 amino acids. CDR3 DNA: TGTGCCAGCCGGGGGGGTCTGAATTCACCCCTCCACTTT. Its protein product is CASRGGLNSPLHF.

At least ten counts were recorded for this clone. The chain employs TRBV11-3 and TRBJ1-6, with D maybe TRBD1 (5 bases). This CDR3 has 16 amino acids. Between the trimmed V and J ends, which lost 7 bases and 9 bases, there was a span of 22 bases. From germline, CDR1 is SGHNT and CDR2 YENEEA. The CDR3 is CASKTAGLGLLSPLHF. The CDR3 DNA sequence: TGTGCCAGCAAAACGGCGGGACTGGGGTTACTTTCACCCCTCCACTTT.

The chain uses TRBV2 and TRBJ2-1; 8 nucleotides agree with TRBD1. V lost 8 bases to trimming and J lost 0 bases; unmatched junction nucleotides: 9. Per germline, CDR1 SNHLY and CDR2 FYNNEI. The CDR3 consists of 16 residues. The CDR3 DNA sequence: TGTGCCAGCCCCAACCCCGGGACAGGCTCCTACAATGAGCAGTTCTTC. Protein product: CASPNPGTGSYNEQFF.

The gene calls are TRBV2 and TRBJ1-1, with unresolved D. The germline gives CDR1 SNHLY, CDR2 FYNNEI. Between the trimmed V and J ends, which lost 1 base and 0 bases, there was a span of 6 bases. The CDR3 is 14 residues long. The CDR3 is CASSEETMNTEAFF. The CDR3 DNA sequence: TGTGCCAGCAGTGAAGAGACAATGAACACTGAAGCTTTCTTT.